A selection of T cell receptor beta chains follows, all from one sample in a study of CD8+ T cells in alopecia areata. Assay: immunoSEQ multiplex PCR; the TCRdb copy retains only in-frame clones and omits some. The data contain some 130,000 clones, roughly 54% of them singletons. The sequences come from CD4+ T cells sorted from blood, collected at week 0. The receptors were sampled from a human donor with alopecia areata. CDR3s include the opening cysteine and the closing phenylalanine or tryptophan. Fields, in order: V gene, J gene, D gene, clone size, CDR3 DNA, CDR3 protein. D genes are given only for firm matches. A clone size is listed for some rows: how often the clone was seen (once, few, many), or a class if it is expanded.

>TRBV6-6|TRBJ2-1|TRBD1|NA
TGTGCCAGCAACCCGGGACAGGGCACCTACTTAGAGCAGTTCTTC
CASNPGQGTYLEQFF
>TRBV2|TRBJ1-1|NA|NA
TGTGCCAGCAATATCGGGGGAGGTACTGAAGCTTTCTTT
CASNIGGGTEAFF
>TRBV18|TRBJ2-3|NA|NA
TGTGCCAGCTCACCATCCACGACGGGTTTACTTGCAGATACGCAGTATTTT
CASSPSTTGLLADTQYF
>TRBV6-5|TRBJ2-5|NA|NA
TGTGCCAGCAGTTACTCTGAGCTAGTAGGAGGGGAGACCCAGTACTTC
CASSYSELVGGETQYF
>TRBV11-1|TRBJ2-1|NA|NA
TGTGCCAGCAGCCCGCTTGAGGGTAGAATAAGCTCCTACAATGAGCAGTTCTTC
CASSPLEGRISSYNEQFF
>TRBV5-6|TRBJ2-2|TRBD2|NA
TGTGCCAGCAGCCCCGGGACTAGCGGGAGGGGTGTCACCGGGGAGCTGTTTTTT
CASSPGTSGRGVTGELFF
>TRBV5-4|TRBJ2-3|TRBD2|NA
TGTGCCAGCAGCTTGGCCGCCCTCGGGAGGGGGGCAGATACGCAGTATTTT
CASSLAALGRGADTQYF
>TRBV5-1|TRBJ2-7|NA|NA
TGCGCCAGCAGCTCGACGGGGCCATCCTACGAGCAGTACTTC
CASSSTGPSYEQYF
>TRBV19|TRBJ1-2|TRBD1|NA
TGTGCCAGTACCCCGACGGCAGGGGGAAACTATGGCTACACCTTC
CASTPTAGGNYGYTF
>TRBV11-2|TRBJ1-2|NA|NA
TGTGCCAGCACCCCGACACTAACGGCTAACTATGGCTACACCTTC
CASTPTLTANYGYTF
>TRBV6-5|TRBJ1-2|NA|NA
TGTGCCAGCAGATTGGCGGGCTCTAACTATGGCTACACCTTC
CASRLAGSNYGYTF
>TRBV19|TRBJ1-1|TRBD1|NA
TGTGCCAGTAGTCCGACGGGACAGGGGTTTTTCAACACTGAAGCTTTCTTT
CASSPTGQGFFNTEAFF
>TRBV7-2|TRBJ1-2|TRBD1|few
TGTGCCAGCAGCTCCAAGACAGGGAACTATGGCTACACCTTC
CASSSKTGNYGYTF
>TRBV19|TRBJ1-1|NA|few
TGTGCCAGTAGTCTTGGGGGGCTGGACACTGAAGCTTTCTTT
CASSLGGLDTEAFF
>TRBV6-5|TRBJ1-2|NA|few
TGTGACTGGGCGGTGAACTATGGCTACACCTTC
CDWAVNYGYTF
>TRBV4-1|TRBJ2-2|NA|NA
TGCGCCAGCAGCCACACAGATCTAGTCGATAACACCGGGGAGCTGTTTTTT
CASSHTDLVDNTGELFF
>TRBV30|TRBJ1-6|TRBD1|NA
TGTGCCTGGAATAGGGGGCGCGGTAATAATTCACCCCTCCACTTT
CAWNRGRGNNSPLHF
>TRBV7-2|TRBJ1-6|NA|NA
TGTGCCAGCAGCTCCCGGGTGGGGGGTAATTCACCCCTCCACTTT
CASSSRVGGNSPLHF
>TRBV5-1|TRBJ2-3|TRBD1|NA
TGCGCCAGCAGCGGGGACAGGGTTACGCAGTATTTT
CASSGDRVTQYF
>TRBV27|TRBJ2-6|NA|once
TGTGCCAGCAGTTTATTCTCTGGGGCCAACGTCCTGACTTTC
CASSLFSGANVLTF
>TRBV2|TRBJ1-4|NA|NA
TGTGCCAGCAGCCTCGGGGAGGTTAGGGAAAAACTGTTTTTT
CASSLGEVREKLFF
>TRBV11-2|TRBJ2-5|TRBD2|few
TGTGCCAGCAGCAAAATCGGCGGGGGTTTAGGGGAGACCCAGTACTTC
CASSKIGGGLGETQYF
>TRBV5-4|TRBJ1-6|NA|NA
TGTGCCATACCGGGGCCCTCTGGGGGGGCTTATGATTCACCCCTCCACTTT
CAIPGPSGGAYDSPLHF
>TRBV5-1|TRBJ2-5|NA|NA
TGCGCCAGCAGCTTGGATTCAGCGGGAGAGACCCAGTACTTC
CASSLDSAGETQYF
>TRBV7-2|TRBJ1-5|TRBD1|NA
TGTGCCAGCAGCGTCCGACAGGGGAAGAATCAGCCCCAGCATTTT
CASSVRQGKNQPQHF
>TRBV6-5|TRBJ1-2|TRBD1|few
TGTGCCAGCAGTTACACAGGGGGGGGCTATGGCTACACCTTC
CASSYTGGGYGYTF
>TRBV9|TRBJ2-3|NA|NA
TGTGCCAGCAGCGTGGCGGGGAACACAGATACGCAGTATTTT
CASSVAGNTDTQYF
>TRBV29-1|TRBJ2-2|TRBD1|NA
TGCAGCGCAAGGACAGGGCGATCGAACACCGGGGAGCTGTTTTTT
CSARTGRSNTGELFF
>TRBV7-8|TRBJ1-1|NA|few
TGTGCCAGCAGCCCGTCAATAGGGGAGGCTGAAGCTTTCTTT
CASSPSIGEAEAFF
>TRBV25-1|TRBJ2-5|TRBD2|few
TGTGCCAGCAGTGAAGGGACTAGCGGGCAAGAGACCCAGTACTTC
CASSEGTSGQETQYF
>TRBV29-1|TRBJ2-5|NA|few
TGCAGCGTTGGGGGGCAGGTCCAAGAGACCCAGTACTTC
CSVGGQVQETQYF
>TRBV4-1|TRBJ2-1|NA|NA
TGCGCCAGCAGCCAAGATCCCACCGGGGAGGGGGCGAGCAATGAGCAGTTCTTC
CASSQDPTGEGASNEQFF
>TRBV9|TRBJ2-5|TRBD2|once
TGTGCCAGCAGCCTCCGGGGGAGCGGGGCCCAAGAGACCCAGTACTTC
CASSLRGSGAQETQYF
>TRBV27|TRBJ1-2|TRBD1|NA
TGTGCCAGCAGTTTTAGCGGACAGGGCTATGGCTACACCTTC
CASSFSGQGYGYTF
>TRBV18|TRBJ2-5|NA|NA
TGTGCCAGCTCACCAGGGGCACACCAAGAGACCCAGTACTTC
CASSPGAHQETQYF
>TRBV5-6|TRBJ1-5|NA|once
TGTGCCAGCAGCTTGTCTGGGGTGGGAAGCAATCAGCCCCAGCATTTT
CASSLSGVGSNQPQHF
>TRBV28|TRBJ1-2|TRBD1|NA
TGTGCCAGCAGCCTGGACAGGGGGCTCGGGGGCTACACCTTC
CASSLDRGLGGYTF
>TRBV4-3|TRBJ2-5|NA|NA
TGCGCCAGCAGCCAAGGTCCGCGGGGTGAGACCCAGTACTTC
CASSQGPRGETQYF
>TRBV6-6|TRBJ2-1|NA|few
TGTGCCAGCAGTTATTCGGGGAACAATGAGCAGTTCTTC
CASSYSGNNEQFF
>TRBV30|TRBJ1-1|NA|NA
TGTGCCTGGGGAAAACAGGGAATTGGGAACACTGAAGCTTTCTTT
CAWGKQGIGNTEAFF
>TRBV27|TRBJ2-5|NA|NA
TGTGCCAGCAGTTTGTGGGGGGCGCGGGAGACCCAGTACTTC
CASSLWGARETQYF
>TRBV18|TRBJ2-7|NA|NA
TGTGCCAGCTCAACAGAGACCTACGAGCAGTACTTC
CASSTETYEQYF
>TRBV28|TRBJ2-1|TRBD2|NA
TGTGCCAGCAGCCCAGCTAGCGGGAGTGGAAATGAGCAGTTCTTC
CASSPASGSGNEQFF
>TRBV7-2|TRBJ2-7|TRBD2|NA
TGTGCCAGCAGCTTAGGGCGGGGGGGCCTCTACGAGCAGTACTTC
CASSLGRGGLYEQYF
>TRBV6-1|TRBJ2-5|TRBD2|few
TGTGCCAGCACTCTCGCTAGCGGGGGAAAAGAGACCCAGTACTTC
CASTLASGGKETQYF
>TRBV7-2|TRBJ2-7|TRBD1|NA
TGTGCCAGCAGCTTAGCGGGCGGACAGGCGCCCTACGAGCAGTACTTC
CASSLAGGQAPYEQYF
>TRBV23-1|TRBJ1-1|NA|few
TGCGCCAGCAGTCAATCGCCCCAGCAGCACCCCGTACACATTGTGGGGACATGGTGTACTGAAGCTTTCTTT
CASSQSPQQHPVHIVGTWCTEAFF
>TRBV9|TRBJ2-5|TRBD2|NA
TGTGCCAGCAGCCCTCAGTCTGAAGCGGGGGTTCAAGAGACCCAGTACTTC
CASSPQSEAGVQETQYF
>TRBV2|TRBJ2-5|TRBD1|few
TGTGCCAGCAGTGACCAGGGGGCCCCCCAAGAGACCCAGTACTTC
CASSDQGAPQETQYF
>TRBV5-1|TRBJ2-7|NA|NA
TGCGCCAGCAGCTCCGGGGGACGGGCCATTCGCTACGAGCAGTACTTC
CASSSGGRAIRYEQYF
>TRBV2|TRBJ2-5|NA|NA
TGTGCCAGCAGTGTGGCGGACGGGGAGACCCAGTACTTC
CASSVADGETQYF